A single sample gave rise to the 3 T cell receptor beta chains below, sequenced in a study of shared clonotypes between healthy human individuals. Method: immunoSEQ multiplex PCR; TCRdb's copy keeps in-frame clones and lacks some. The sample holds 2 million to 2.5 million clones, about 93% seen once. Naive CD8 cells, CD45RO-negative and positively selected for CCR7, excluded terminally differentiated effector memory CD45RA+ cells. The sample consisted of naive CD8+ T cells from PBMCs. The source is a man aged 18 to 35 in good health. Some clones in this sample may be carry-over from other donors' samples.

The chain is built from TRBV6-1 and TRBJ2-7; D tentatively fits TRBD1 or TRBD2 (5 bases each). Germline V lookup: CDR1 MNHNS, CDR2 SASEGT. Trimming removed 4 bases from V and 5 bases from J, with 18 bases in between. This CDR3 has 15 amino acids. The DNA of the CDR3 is TGTGCCAGCAGTGTCGTCCGGGGCCCGCGCGACGAGCAGTACTTC. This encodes CASSVVRGPRDEQYF.

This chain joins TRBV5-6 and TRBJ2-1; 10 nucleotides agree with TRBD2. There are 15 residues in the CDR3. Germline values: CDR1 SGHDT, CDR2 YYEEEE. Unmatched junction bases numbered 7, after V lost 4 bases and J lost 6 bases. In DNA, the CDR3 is TGTGCCAGCAGCGCCCCTAGCGGGAGTCCCAATGAGCAGTTCTTC. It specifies CASSAPSGSPNEQFF. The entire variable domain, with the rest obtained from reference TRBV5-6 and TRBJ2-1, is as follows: DAGVTQSPTHLIKTRGQQVTLRCSPKSGHDTVSWYQQALGQGPQFIFQYYEEEERQRGNFPDRFSGHQFPNYSSELNVNALLLGDSALYLCASSAPSGSPNEQFFGPGTRLTVL.

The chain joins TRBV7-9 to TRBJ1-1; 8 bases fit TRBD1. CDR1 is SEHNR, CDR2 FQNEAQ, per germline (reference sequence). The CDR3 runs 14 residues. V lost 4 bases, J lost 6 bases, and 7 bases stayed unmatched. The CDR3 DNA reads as TGTGCCAGCAGCTCGGGCAGGGGGCAGCCTGAAGCTTTCTTT. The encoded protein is CASSSGRGQPEAFF. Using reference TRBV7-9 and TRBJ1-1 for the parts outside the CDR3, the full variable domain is DTGVSQNPRHKITKRGQNVTFRCDPISEHNRLYWYRQTLGQGPEFLTYFQNEAQLEKSRLLSDRFSAERPKGSFSTLEIQRTEQGDSAMYLCASSSGRGQPEAFFGQGTRLTVV.